This passage covers 17 T cell receptor beta chains from one sample sequenced in a study of vaccination and CD4 T cells after COVID-19. Sequencing of DNA taken from cultured CD4+ T cells relied on the Oncomine TCR Beta short-read assay. TCRdb independently ran MiXCR on the PCR reads; one entry per CDR3 protein. This table has 2,000 to 3,000 distinct CDR3 sequences, roughly 27% appearing once. Their antigens are not known. Treatment indicated: approximately 9-day PBMC culture with coronavirus spike peptide pools or control peptides (ViraFEST assay). The sample in question was CD4+ T cells from blood, cultured in vitro, obtained after SARS-CoV-2 vaccination. All receptors come from a human donor who had recovered from COVID-19.

This clonotype is medium-sized (0.01 to 0.1%) by share. The V gene is TRBV10-3, the J gene TRBJ2-7; D is possibly TRBD2 (5 bases). The V end lost 11 bases, the J end lost 4 bases, and 18 bases lay between the germline ends. The CDR3 loop spans 13 amino acids. Germline V lookup: CDR1 ENHRY, CDR2 SYGVKD. The CDR3 nucleotides are TGTGCCGTTTTGATCAGAGGAGGATACGAGCAGTACTTC. It specifies CAVLIRGGYEQYF.

The rearrangement links TRBV6-2 or TRBV6-3 to TRBJ1-5; D is undetermined. Trimming removed 7 bases at V and 0 bases at J, with 7 bases between. Germline V gives CDR1 MNHEY, CDR2 SVGEGT. This CDR3 is built from 13 residues. The CDR3 spells CASTEYSNQPQHF. In nucleotides, the CDR3 is TGTGCCAGCACGGAGTATAGCAATCAGCCCCAGCATTTT.

The CDR3 loop is CSALAGGKNIQYF. The CDR3 nucleotides are TGCAGTGCTCTAGCGGGGGGCAAAAACATTCAGTACTTC. This chain links TRBV20-1 with TRBJ2-4, with TRBD2 matching over 11 bases. J gave up 3 bases and V 5 bases, and 0 bases lay outside the gene matches. CDR1 is DFQATT and CDR2 is SNEGSKA in the germline V gene (reference sequence). The CDR3 spans 13 residues.

This clonotype was seen a single time. The gene calls are TRBV15 and TRBJ1-5, with D maybe TRBD1 (5 bases). The V gene lost 5 bases and the J gene lost 6 bases, with 14 bases spanning the gap. From germline, CDR1 is LNHNV and CDR2 YYDKDF (reference sequence). This CDR3 has 14 residues. CDR3 region: CATSPRQTGQPQHF. CDR3 bases: TGTGCCACCAGCCCCAGACAGACTGGTCAGCCCCAGCATTTT.

This chain links TRBV7-2 with TRBJ1-1; TRBD1 aligns across 7 bases. The CDR3 has 15 residues. The J segment lost 0 bases and the V segment lost 4 bases, leaving 5 bases of the junction unmatched. Germline V gene lookup returns CDR1 SGHTA and CDR2 FQGNSA. The CDR3 region is CASSSRDSMNTEAFF. CDR3 nucleotide sequence: TGTGCCAGCAGCTCCAGGGACAGCATGAACACTGAAGCTTTCTTT.

The table lists this clonotype with a few counts. Here the CDR3 DNA reads TGTGCCAGCAGTTTGCACAGGGTCTATGGCTACACCTTC. Amino acid sequence: CASSLHRVYGYTF. This chain uses TRBV27 with TRBJ1-2, with D perhaps TRBD1 (6 bases). This CDR3 comprises 13 residues. Trimming took 3 bases from V and 4 from J, leaving 9 bases between them. From germline, CDR1 is MNHEY and CDR2 SMNVEV (reference sequence).

This clonotype was observed a handful of times. Written as DNA, the CDR3 is TGCAGTGCTAAACTGGGACAGGGGGCGAGTAACTATGGCTACACCTTC. Its protein is CSAKLGQGASNYGYTF. The chain uses TRBV20-1 and TRBJ1-2; 12 positions match TRBD1. Unmatched junction bases numbered 7, after V lost 4 bases and J lost 1 base. Germline CDR1 is DFQATT and CDR2 is SNEGSKA (reference sequence). The CDR3 contains 16 residues.

This clonotype was detected a few times. V gene TRBV20-1 combines with J gene TRBJ2-5; 15 bases fit TRBD2. The CDR3 runs to 16 residues. The germline V gene encodes CDR1 DFQATT and CDR2 SNEGSKA (reference sequence). V was clipped by 4 bases and J by 9 bases; unmatched bases: 12. As DNA, the CDR3 is TGCAGTGCTACGAGGGGACTAGCGGGGGGTGCCTTAGCCCAGTACTTC. It yields the protein CSATRGLAGGALAQYF.

The rearrangement joins TRBV7-9 to TRBJ1-1, with no clear D. Germline V CDR1 and CDR2: SEHNR, FQNEAQ (reference sequence). The CDR3 runs to 14 residues. V was trimmed by 1 base and J by 4 bases, leaving 10 bases between them. In DNA, the CDR3 is TGTGCCAGCAGCTTAGTTCCCGGAGGCACTGAAGCTTTCTTT. Translating gives CASSLVPGGTEAFF.

This clonotype qualifies as medium-sized. This chain links TRBV20-1 with TRBJ2-1; TRBD2 matches 11 bases. CDR1 and CDR2 (germline): DFQATT, SNEGSKA (reference sequence). The V and J ends lost 5 bases and 5 bases, in that order; junction bases with no gene match: 8. This CDR3 is built from 15 residues. This CDR3 is CSASLSGGAHNEQFF. The CDR3 DNA reads as TGCAGTGCTTCCCTTAGCGGGGGGGCTCACAATGAGCAGTTCTTC.

This clonotype has more than one count but fewer than ten. The CDR3 DNA reads TGCAGTGCGATCGCGGGGGGAGCAGATACGCAGTATTTT. It encodes CSAIAGGADTQYF. The chain carries TRBV20-1 and TRBJ2-3; 8 nucleotides match TRBD2. The junction had 6 bases not matched to a gene; V was cut back by 6 bases and J by 4 bases. Germline values: CDR1 DFQATT, CDR2 SNEGSKA (reference sequence). The CDR3 consists of 13 residues.

This clonotype occurred a few times. The chain recombines TRBV27 with TRBJ1-6, with 7 bases identical to TRBD1. Germline CDR1 is MNHEY and CDR2 is SMNVEV (reference sequence). V shed 2 bases and J 4 bases; nucleotides not matched to a gene: 5. The CDR3 totals 16 residues. In DNA form, the CDR3 reads TGTGCCAGCAGTTTAAAGACAGGGTCGTATAATTCACCCCTCCACTTT. As protein: CASSLKTGSYNSPLHF.

This clonotype appeared a few times. The chain is built from TRBV4-1 and TRBJ1-6, with 8 bases lining up with TRBD1. This CDR3 is 12 amino acids long. The germline V gene encodes CDR1 MGHRA and CDR2 YSYEKL. Trimming removed 8 bases from V and 14 bases from J; junction bases left unmatched: 8. CDR3 protein: CASAQGADSLHF. Written as DNA, the CDR3 is TGCGCCAGCGCTCAGGGGGCGGATTCCCTCCACTTT.

This clonotype was seen a few times. The chain is built from TRBV28 and TRBJ2-3; 7 bases line up with TRBD2. Germline V gene lookup returns CDR1 MDHEN and CDR2 SYDVKM. Trimming took 3 bases from V and 1 from J; bases not matched to a gene: 4. The CDR3 loop spans 15 amino acids. The CDR3 spells CASSLSAGRTDTQYF. DNA of the CDR3: TGTGCCAGCAGTTTGTCAGCGGGGCGCACAGATACGCAGTATTTT. Drawing the rest from reference TRBV28 and TRBJ2-3, the complete variable domain is DVKVTQSSRYLVKRTGEKVFLECVQDMDHENMFWYRQDPGLGLRLIYFSYDVKMKEKGDIPEGYSVSREKKERFSLILESASTNQTSMYLCASSLSAGRTDTQYFGPGTRLTVL.

The CDR3 region is CASSAGTYNEQFF. DNA for the CDR3: TGTGCCAGCTCAGCGGGGACCTACAATGAGCAGTTCTTC. This chain links TRBV5-6 with TRBJ2-1; TRBD2 agrees at 7 bases. The V gene's germline CDR1 is SGHDT and CDR2 YYEEEE. This CDR3 spans 13 amino acids. The junction had 3 bases not matched to a gene; V was cut back by 7 bases and J by 2 bases.

This clonotype has a handful of counts. V and J are TRBV10-3 and TRBJ1-2; D might be TRBD1 (6 bases). CDR1 and CDR2 from the germline V gene are ENHRY and SYGVKD. There are 16 residues in the CDR3. V was trimmed by 6 bases and J by 2 bases, leaving 19 bases between them. CDR3 loop: CAIRGAGHLANYGYTF. Here the CDR3 DNA reads TGTGCCATCAGGGGGGCGGGACACCTCGCGAACTATGGCTACACCTTC.

This clonotype rates as medium-sized. The genes are TRBV6-5 and TRBJ2-7; no definite D call. Germline CDR1 reads MNHEY; CDR2 reads SVGAGI. V was pared by 4 bases and J by 4 bases, with 8 bases between. CDR3 length: 12 residues. In DNA, the CDR3 is TGTGCCAGCAGTTCGTCGAGGTACGAGCAGTACTTC. Amino acid sequence: CASSSSRYEQYF.